This T cell receptor (beta chain) derives from a study of OX40 agonist ivuxolimab in advanced cancers. At the level of the study: Mean age approximately 61 years, range about 23 to 80; approximately 83% male. It was permissible to have had prior anti-PD-1, anti-PD-L1 or anti-CTLA-4 therapy, and under 45% had some.

Generated by immunoSEQ multiplex PCR, the TCRdb table keeps only in-frame clones and is missing some. The top ten hold under 3% of the sample, which has more than 65,000 clones, over 60% seen once. Worth noting for this clone: Its antigen is as yet unknown.

Blood specimens came from baseline, cycle 4 day 1, and cycle 7 day 1. Study-wide results and limits: In general, CD8+ T cells held more expanded clones than CD4+ did, on average.

The CDR3 consists of 14 residues. Trimming cost V 5 bases and J 4 bases; bases outside gene matches: 3. CDR1 SGHTA and CDR2 FQGNSA come from the germline V gene. This chain uses TRBV7-2 with TRBJ1-1, with TRBD1 matching 11 bases. This material consisted of CD4+ or CD8+ T cells sorted from blood, taken in a trial of the OX40 agonist ivuxolimab. The TCR sequence derives from an adult with an advanced solid tumor such as melanoma, head and neck, liver or kidney cancer. The CDR3 DNA follows: TGTGCCAGCAGCGGACAGGGGGCAACCACTGAAGCTTTCTTT. This codes for CASSGQGATTEAFF.